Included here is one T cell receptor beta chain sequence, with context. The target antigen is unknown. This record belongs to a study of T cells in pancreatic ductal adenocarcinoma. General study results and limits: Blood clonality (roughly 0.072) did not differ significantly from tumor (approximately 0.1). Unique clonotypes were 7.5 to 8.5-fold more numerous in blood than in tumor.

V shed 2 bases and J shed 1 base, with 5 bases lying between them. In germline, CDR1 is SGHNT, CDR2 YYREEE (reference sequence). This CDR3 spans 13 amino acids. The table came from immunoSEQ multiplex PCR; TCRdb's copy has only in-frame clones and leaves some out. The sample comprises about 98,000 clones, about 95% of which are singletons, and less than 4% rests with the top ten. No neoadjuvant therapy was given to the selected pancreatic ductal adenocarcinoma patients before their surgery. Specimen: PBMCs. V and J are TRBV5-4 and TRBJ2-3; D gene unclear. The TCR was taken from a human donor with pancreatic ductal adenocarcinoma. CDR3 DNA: TGTGCCAGCAGCTTACGGGGCACAGATACGCAGTATTTT. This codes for CASSLRGTDTQYF.